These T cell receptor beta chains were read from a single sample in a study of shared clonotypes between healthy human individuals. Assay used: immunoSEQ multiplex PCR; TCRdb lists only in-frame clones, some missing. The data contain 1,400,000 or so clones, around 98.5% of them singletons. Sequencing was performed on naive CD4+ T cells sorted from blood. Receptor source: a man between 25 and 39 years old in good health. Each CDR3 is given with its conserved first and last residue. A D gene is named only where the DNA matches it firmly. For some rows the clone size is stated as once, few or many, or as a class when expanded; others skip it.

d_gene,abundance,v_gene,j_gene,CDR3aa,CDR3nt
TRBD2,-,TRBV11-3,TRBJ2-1,CASSWGLAGDGMDEQFF,TGTGCCAGCAGCTGGGGACTAGCGGGAGACGGGATGGATGAGCAGTTCTTC
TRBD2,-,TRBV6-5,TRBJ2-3,CASSRTSGTDTQYF,TGTGCCAGCTCTCGGACTAGCGGTACAGATACGCAGTATTTT
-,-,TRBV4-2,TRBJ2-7,CASSQEDRAYEQYF,TGTGCCAGCAGCCAAGAGGACCGGGCCTACGAGCAGTACTTC
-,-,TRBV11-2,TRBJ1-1,CASSSKGGMNTEAFF,TGTGCCAGCAGCTCCAAGGGAGGGATGAACACTGAAGCTTTCTTT
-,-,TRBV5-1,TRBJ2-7,CASSLDRDVEQYF,TGCGCCAGCAGCTTGGACAGGGACGTCGAGCAGTACTTC
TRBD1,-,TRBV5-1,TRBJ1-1,CASRLTTGVEAFF,TGCGCCAGCCGACTTACAACAGGGGTCGAAGCTTTCTTT
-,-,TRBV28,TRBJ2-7,CASSYRLESYEQYF,TGTGCCAGCAGCTACCGACTAGAATCCTACGAGCAGTACTTC
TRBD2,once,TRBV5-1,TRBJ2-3,CASSLGGLAGGRADTQYF,TGCGCCAGCAGCTTGGGAGGACTAGCGGGAGGAAGGGCAGATACGCAGTATTTT
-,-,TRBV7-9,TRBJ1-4,CASSPTPTGLNEKLFF,TGTGCCAGCAGCCCGACTCCAACCGGGCTTAATGAAAAACTGTTTTTT
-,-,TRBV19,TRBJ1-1,CASSVRWTEAFF,TGTGCCAGTAGTGTTCGGTGGACTGAAGCTTTCTTT
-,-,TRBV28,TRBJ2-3,CASSLFGRPPDTQYF,TGTGCCAGCAGTTTATTCGGTAGGCCACCAGATACGCAGTATTTT
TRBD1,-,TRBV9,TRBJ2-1,CASSRDRVNEQFF,TGTGCCAGCAGCAGGGACAGGGTCAATGAGCAGTTCTTC
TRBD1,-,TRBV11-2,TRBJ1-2,CASSSWRTGRTYGYTF,TGTGCCAGCAGCTCCTGGAGGACAGGTCGTACCTATGGCTACACCTTC
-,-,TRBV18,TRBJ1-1,CASSLDRNTEAFF,TGTGCCAGCTCCCTCGACAGGAACACTGAAGCTTTCTTT
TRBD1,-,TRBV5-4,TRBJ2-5,CASSLAGQARETQYF,TGTGCCAGCAGCTTGGCGGGACAGGCCCGGGAGACCCAGTACTTC
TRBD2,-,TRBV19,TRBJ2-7,CASSTRPVSGSVYEQYF,TGTGCCAGTAGTACAAGACCCGTTAGCGGGAGTGTATACGAGCAGTACTTC
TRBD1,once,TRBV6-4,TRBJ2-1,CASSDSTGRIIHEQFF,TGTGCCAGCAGTGACTCGACAGGGCGTATAATCCATGAGCAGTTCTTC
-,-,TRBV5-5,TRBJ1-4,CASSSSLVGQPNEKLFF,TGTGCCAGCAGCTCGTCCCTGGTTGGACAGCCTAATGAAAAACTGTTTTTT
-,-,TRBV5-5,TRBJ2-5,CAHDSGYHQETQYF,TGTGCCCACGACAGCGGATACCACCAAGAGACCCAGTACTTC
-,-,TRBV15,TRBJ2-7,CATSRETGVGYEQYF,TGTGCCACCAGCAGAGAGACGGGAGTGGGCTACGAGCAGTACTTC
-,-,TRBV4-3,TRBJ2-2,CASSQVFWDTGELFF,TGCGCCAGCAGCCAAGTCTTCTGGGACACCGGGGAGCTGTTTTTT
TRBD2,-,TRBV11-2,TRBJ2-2,CASSLAGGPTGELFF,TGTGCCAGCAGCTTAGCGGGAGGGCCCACCGGGGAGCTGTTTTTT
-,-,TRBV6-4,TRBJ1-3,CASVTGGGSGNTIYF,TGTGCCAGCGTCACTGGAGGAGGCTCTGGAAACACCATATATTTT
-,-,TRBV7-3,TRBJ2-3,CASSADLHSTDTQYF,TGTGCCAGCAGCGCAGACTTACATAGCACAGATACGCAGTATTTT
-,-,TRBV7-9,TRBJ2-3,CASSQPPLRPTDTQYF,TGTGCCAGCAGTCAACCCCCTTTGCGGCCCACAGATACGCAGTATTTT
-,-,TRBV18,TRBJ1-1,CASSPLGRSNTEAFF,TGTGCCAGCTCACCATTGGGCAGATCGAACACTGAAGCTTTCTTT
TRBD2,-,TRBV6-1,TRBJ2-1,CASMSVAGLYNEQFF,TGTGCCAGCATGAGTGTAGCGGGGCTCTACAATGAGCAGTTCTTC
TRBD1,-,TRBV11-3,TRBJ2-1,CASSTDRASYNEQFF,TGTGCCAGCAGCACCGACAGGGCTTCCTACAATGAGCAGTTCTTC
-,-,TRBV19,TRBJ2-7,CASSIGRMREQYF,TGTGCCAGTAGTATTGGGAGGATGCGGGAGCAGTACTTC
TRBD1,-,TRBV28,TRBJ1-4,CASSSPTGVGEKLFF,TGTGCCAGCAGTTCCCCGACAGGGGTCGGTGAAAAACTGTTTTTT
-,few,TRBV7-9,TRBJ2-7,CASSQFSSYEQYF,TGTGCCAGCAGCCAGTTCAGCTCCTACGAGCAGTACTTC
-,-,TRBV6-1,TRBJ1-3,CASKQSSGNTIYF,TGTGCCAGCAAACAGAGCTCTGGAAACACCATATATTTT
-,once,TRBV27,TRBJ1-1,CASSSAGSRNTEAFF,TGTGCCAGCAGTTCGGCGGGGAGTCGGAACACTGAAGCTTTCTTT
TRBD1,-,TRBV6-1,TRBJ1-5,CASSDRRGHQPQHF,TGTGCCAGCAGTGATCGTAGGGGGCATCAGCCCCAGCATTTT